The table lists the clone carrying this T cell receptor (beta chain) with a few counts. As yet, its antigen is unknown. This record comes from a study of T-cell memory formation after mild COVID-19. Turning to the study itself: TCR clusters were mostly confined to one donor each. Regarding the study as a whole: Balance between CD4 and CD8 was seen in clones contracting day 15 to 85, and a CD4+ lean was seen in later expanders.

TCRdb independently ran MiXCR on the 5' RACE reads; one entry per CDR3 protein. This sample has about 610,000 distinct CDR3 sequences, with around 16% found just once. This sequence was found in an adult woman who had mild COVID-19 (a few samples of this study predate the infection). Cell type and time point are not known. The specimen sequenced was PBMCs or a T cell subset sorted from them (not recorded which).

The CDR3 DNA reads TGTGCCAGCAGCTTAGGGTTGGGGACCAATCAGCCCCAGCATTTT. The encoded protein is CASSLGLGTNQPQHF. V is TRBV7-2 and J is TRBJ1-5; maybe TRBD1 (5 bases). V was trimmed by 1 base and J by 3 bases, leaving 10 bases between them. Germline CDR1 reads SGHTA; CDR2 reads FQGNSA. The CDR3 consists of 15 residues.